Each of the 3 T cell receptor beta chains below was sequenced from the same sample in a study of OX40 agonist ivuxolimab in advanced cancers. Clones were sequenced by immunoSEQ multiplex PCR, and TCRdb holds only the in-frame ones, with some missing. This table holds roughly 70,000 clones, less than 85% found once. Sample: CD4+ or CD8+ T cells sorted from blood, taken in a trial of the OX40 agonist ivuxolimab. The source is an adult with an advanced solid tumor such as melanoma, head and neck, liver or kidney cancer.

This clone was counted ten times or more. CDR3 coding DNA: TGCAGCGGTTGGGGTATCCGGGACAGACTCACAGATACGCAGTATTTT. It translates to CSGWGIRDRLTDTQYF. This chain links TRBV29-1 with TRBJ2-3; 7 bases align to TRBD1. Trimming removed 7 bases from V and 2 bases from J; junction bases left unmatched: 15. The CDR3 is made up of 16 amino acids. Germline values: CDR1 SQVTM, CDR2 ANQGSEA.

The genes are TRBV2 and TRBJ2-5; tentatively, D is TRBD2 (5 bases). The CDR3 is 13 amino acids. Germline V gene lookup returns CDR1 SNHLY and CDR2 FYNNEI. V was cut by 6 bases and J by 6 bases, with 14 bases left in between. CDR3: CASSPTSAQTQYF. The CDR3 DNA reads as TGTGCCAGCAGCCCCACTAGTGCACAGACCCAGTACTTC.

The rearrangement links TRBV7-2 to TRBJ2-5, with TRBD2 matching over 14 bases. This CDR3 has 16 residues. Per germline, CDR1 SGHTA and CDR2 FQGNSA. Trimming cost V 6 bases and J 5 bases; bases outside gene matches: 8. The CDR3 sequence: CASSPTSGGAWETQYF. The CDR3 nucleotides are TGTGCCAGCAGTCCGACTAGCGGGGGGGCCTGGGAGACCCAGTACTTC.